This entry concerns a single T cell receptor (beta chain). The data belong to a study of blood T cell repertoires in COVID-19. J was trimmed by 4 bases and V by 4 bases; bases with no gene match: 10. The V gene's germline CDR1 is SGHKS and CDR2 YYEKEE (reference sequence). The CDR3 contains 15 residues. Method: immunoSEQ multiplex PCR; TCRdb's copy keeps in-frame clones and lacks some. The sample has about 220,000 clones, over 80% seen once. This rearrangement joins TRBV5-5 to TRBJ2-7; 8 nucleotides match TRBD1. The sample was peripheral blood. The sequence came from a human donor in a cohort sampled during active COVID-19. The DNA for the CDR3 is TGTGCCAGCAGCATAGCAGGGGGCCTGGGATACGAGCAGTACTTC. It is translated as CASSIAGGLGYEQYF.